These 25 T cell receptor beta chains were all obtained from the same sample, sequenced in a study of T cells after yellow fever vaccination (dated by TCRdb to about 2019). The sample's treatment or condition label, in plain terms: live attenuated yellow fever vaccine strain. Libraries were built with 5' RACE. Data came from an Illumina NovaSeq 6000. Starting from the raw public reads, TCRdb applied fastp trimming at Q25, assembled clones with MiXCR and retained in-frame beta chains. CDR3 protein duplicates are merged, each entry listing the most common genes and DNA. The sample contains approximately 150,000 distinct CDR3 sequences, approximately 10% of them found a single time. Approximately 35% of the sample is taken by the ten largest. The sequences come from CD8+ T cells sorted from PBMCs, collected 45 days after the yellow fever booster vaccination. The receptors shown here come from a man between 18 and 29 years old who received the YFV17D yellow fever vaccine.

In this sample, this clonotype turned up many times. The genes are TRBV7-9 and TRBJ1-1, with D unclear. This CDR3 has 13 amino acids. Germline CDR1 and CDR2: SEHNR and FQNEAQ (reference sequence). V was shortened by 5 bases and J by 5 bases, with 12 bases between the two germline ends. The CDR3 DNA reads TGTGCCAGCAGCCGGGCGGCAGATACTGAAGCTTTCTTT. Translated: CASSRAADTEAFF.

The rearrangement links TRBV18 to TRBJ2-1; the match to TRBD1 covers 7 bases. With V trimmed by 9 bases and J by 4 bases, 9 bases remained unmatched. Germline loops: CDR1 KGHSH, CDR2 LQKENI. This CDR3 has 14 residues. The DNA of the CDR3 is TGTGCCAGTCGGGCGACAGGGCTTTACAATGAGCAGTTCTTC. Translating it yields CASRATGLYNEQFF. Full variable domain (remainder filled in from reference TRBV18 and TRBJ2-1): NAGVMQNPRHLVRRRGQEARLRCSPMKGHSHVYWYRQLPEEGLKFMVYLQKENIIDESGMPKERFSAEFPKEGPSILRIQQVVRGDSAAYFCASRATGLYNEQFFGPGTRLTVL.

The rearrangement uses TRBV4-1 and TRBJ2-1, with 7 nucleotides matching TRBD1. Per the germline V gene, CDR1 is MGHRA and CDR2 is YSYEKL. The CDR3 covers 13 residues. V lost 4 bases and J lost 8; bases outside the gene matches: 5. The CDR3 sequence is CASSRQGRHEQFF. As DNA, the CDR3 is TGCGCCAGCAGCCGACAGGGACGGCATGAGCAGTTCTTC.

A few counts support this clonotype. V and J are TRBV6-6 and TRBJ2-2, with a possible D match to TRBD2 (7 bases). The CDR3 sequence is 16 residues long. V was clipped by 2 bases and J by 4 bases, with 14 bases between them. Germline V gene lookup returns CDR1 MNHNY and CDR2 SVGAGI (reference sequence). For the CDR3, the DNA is TGTGCCAGCAGTTACGTAAGGGGAGGGGGCACCGGGGAGCTGTTTTTT. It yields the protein CASSYVRGGGTGELFF.

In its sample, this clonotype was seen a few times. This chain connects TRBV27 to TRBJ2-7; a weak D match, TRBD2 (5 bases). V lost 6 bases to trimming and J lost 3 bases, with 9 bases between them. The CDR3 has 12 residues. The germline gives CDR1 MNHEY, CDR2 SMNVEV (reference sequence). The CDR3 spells CASSRGNYEQYF. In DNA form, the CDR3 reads TGTGCCAGCAGCCGGGGAAACTACGAGCAGTACTTC.

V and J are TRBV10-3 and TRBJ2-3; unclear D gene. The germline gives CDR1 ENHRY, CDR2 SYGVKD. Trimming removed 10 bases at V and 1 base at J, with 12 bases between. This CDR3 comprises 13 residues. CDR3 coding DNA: TGTGCCACCCAGCTTCGGGGCACAGATACGCAGTATTTT. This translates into CATQLRGTDTQYF.

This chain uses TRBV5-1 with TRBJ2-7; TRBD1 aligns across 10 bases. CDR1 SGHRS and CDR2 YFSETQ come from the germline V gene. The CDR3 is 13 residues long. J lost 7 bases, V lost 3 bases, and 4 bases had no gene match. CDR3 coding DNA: TGCGCCAGCAGCTCCGGGACAGGGGAAGAGCAGTACTTC. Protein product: CASSSGTGEEQYF.

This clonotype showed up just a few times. CDR3 loop: CASSQVGGGRYEQYF. The CDR3 DNA reads TGTGCCAGCAGCCAAGTAGGAGGGGGCCGGTACGAGCAGTACTTC. The chain joins TRBV14 to TRBJ2-7; TRBD1 might be the D (7 bases). The ends were cut back, 1 base at V and 4 bases at J, with 14 bases in the middle. Germline CDR1 and CDR2: SGHDN and FVKESK. The CDR3 is 15 residues long.

Here the CDR3 reads CASSQGQLAGQIQETQYF. The CDR3 nucleotides are TGCGCCAGCAGCCAAGGGCAACTAGCGGGGCAGATTCAAGAGACCCAGTACTTC. The chain recombines TRBV4-1 with TRBJ2-5; TRBD2 matches at 10 bases. The V gene's germline CDR1 is MGHRA and CDR2 YSYEKL. The CDR3 sequence is 18 residues long. V trimming: 1 base; J trimming: 2 bases; junction bases outside the gene matches: 10.

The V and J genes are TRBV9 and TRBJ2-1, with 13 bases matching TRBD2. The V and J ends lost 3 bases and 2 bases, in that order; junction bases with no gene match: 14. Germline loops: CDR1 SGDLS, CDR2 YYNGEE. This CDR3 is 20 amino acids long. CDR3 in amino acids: CASSESGDPTSGGPYNEQFF. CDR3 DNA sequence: TGTGCCAGCAGCGAGAGCGGAGACCCGACTAGCGGGGGGCCCTACAATGAGCAGTTCTTC.

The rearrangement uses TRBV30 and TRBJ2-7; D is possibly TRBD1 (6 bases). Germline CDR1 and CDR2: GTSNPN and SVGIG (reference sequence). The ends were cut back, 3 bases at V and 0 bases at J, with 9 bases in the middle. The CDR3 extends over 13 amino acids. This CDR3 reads CAWRGGHSYEQYF. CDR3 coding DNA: TGTGCCTGGAGAGGGGGTCACTCCTACGAGCAGTACTTC.

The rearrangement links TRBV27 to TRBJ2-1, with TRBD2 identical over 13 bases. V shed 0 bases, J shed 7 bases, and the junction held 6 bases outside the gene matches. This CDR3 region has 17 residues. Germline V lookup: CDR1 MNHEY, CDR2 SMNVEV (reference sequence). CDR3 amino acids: CASSLSGTSGASNEQFF. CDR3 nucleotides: TGTGCCAGCAGTTTATCCGGGACTAGCGGGGCCAGTAATGAGCAGTTCTTC.

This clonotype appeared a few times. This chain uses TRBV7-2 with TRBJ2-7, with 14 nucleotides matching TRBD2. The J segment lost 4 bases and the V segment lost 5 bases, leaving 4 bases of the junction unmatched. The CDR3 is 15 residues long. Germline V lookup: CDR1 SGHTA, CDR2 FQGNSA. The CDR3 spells CASSEGLAGAYEQYV. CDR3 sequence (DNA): TGTGCCAGCAGCGAGGGACTAGCGGGGGCTTACGAGCAGTACGTC.

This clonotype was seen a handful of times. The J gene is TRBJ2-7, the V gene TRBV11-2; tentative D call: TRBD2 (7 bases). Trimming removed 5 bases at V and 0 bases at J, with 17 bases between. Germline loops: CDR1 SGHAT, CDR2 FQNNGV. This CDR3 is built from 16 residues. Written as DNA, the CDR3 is TGTGCCAGCAGCCCTGAAGGGGGGGGGACCTCCTACGAGCAGTACGTC. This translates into CASSPEGGGTSYEQYV.

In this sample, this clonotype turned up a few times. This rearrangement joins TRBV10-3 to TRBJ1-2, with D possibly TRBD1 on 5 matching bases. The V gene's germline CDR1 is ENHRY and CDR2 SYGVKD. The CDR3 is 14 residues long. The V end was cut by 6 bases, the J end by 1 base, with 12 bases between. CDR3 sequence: CAIRRTSVNYGYTF. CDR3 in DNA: TGTGCCATCAGGCGGACATCCGTTAACTATGGCTACACCTTC.

Here the CDR3 DNA reads TGCAGCGTTAGGGACAGGGGGAAAGTAAGTGGCTACACCTTC. It translates to CSVRDRGKVSGYTF. V and J are TRBV29-1 and TRBJ1-2; 11 positions agree with TRBD1. J was trimmed by 7 bases and V by 5 bases; bases with no gene match: 9. Germline V lookup: CDR1 SQVTM, CDR2 ANQGSEA. The CDR3 runs to 14 residues.

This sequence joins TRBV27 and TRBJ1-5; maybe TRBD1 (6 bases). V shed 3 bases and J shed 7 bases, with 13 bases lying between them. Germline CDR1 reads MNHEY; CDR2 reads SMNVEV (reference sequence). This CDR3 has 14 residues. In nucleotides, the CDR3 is TGTGCCAGCAGTTTGTCCCAGGGGCGGCAGCCCCAGCATTTT. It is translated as CASSLSQGRQPQHF.

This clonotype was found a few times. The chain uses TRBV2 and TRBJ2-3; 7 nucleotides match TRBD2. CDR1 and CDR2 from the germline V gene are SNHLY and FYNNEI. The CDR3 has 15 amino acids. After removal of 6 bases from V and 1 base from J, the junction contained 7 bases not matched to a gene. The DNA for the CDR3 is TGTGCCAGCAGCGATCCGGGAGGAGGCACAGATACGCAGTATTTT. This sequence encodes CASSDPGGGTDTQYF.

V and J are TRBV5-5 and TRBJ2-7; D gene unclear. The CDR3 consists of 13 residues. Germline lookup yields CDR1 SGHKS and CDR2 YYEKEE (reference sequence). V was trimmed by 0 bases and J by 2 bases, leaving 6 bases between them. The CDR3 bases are TGTGCCAGCAGCTTGGCGGATACCTACGAGCAGTACGTC. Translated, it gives CASSLADTYEQYV.

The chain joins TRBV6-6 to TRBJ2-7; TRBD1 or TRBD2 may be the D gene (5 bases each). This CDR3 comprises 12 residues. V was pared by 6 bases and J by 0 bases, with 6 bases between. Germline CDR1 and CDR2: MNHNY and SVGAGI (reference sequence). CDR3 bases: TGTGCCAGCAGAGGGACCTCCTACGAGCAGTACGTC. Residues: CASRGTSYEQYV.

This chain's CDR3 is CSVVSSSGNTIYF. The CDR3, as DNA: TGCAGCGTCGTTTCGAGCTCTGGAAACACCATATATTTT. The rearrangement uses TRBV29-1 and TRBJ1-3; unclear D gene. The ends were cut back, 6 bases at V and 0 bases at J, with 9 bases in the middle. The CDR3 loop spans 13 amino acids. Germline CDR1 reads SQVTM; CDR2 reads ANQGSEA.

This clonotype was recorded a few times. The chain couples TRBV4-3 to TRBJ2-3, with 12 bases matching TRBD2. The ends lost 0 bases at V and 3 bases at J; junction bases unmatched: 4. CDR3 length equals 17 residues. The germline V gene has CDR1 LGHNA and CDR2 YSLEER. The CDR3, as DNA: TGCGCCAGCAGCCAAGAGACTAGCGGGGGTCGGACAGATACGCAGTATTTT. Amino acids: CASSQETSGGRTDTQYF.

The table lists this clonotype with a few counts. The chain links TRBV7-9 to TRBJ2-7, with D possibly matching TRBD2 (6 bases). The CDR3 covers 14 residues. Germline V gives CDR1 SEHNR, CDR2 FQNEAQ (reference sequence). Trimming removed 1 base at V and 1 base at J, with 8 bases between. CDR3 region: CASSLGGESYEQYV. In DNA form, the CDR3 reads TGTGCCAGCAGCTTAGGGGGGGAATCCTACGAGCAGTACGTC.

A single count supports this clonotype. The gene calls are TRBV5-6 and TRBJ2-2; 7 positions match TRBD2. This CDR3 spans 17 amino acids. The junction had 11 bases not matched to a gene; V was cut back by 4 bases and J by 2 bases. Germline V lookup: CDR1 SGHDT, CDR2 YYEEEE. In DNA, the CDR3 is TGTGCCAGCAGCCCCGGGGAGGGGACCATTAACACCGGGGAGCTGTTTTTT. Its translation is CASSPGEGTINTGELFF. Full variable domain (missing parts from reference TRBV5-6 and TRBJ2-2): DAGVTQSPTHLIKTRGQQVTLRCSPKSGHDTVSWYQQALGQGPQFIFQYYEEEERQRGNFPDRFSGHQFPNYSSELNVNALLLGDSALYLCASSPGEGTINTGELFFGEGSRLTVL.

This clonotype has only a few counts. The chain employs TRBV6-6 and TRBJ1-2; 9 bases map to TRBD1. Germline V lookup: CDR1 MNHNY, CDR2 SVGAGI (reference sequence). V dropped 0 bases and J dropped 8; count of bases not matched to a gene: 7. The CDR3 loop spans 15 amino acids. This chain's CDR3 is CASSYSKQGARGYTF. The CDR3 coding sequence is TGTGCCAGCAGTTACTCGAAACAGGGGGCGAGGGGCTACACCTTC.